Below, 9 T cell receptor beta chains from the same sample are listed, as sequenced in a study of control samples from healthy donors and cancer patients. Sequencing used immunoSEQ multiplex PCR; TCRdb keeps in-frame clones, though not all of them. The sample consists of almost 90,000 clones, more than 75% of them appearing once. The sample comprised blood. These receptors came from a man aged 25-45 years in good health.

The rearrangement links TRBV9 to TRBJ1-1, with 8 bases fitting TRBD1. The CDR3 length is 15 residues. V was pared by 1 base and J by 3 bases, with 5 bases of the junction left unmatched. Germline loops: CDR1 SGDLS, CDR2 YYNGEE. CDR3 sequence reads: CASSVRDRRDTEAFF. The DNA for the CDR3 is TGTGCCAGCAGCGTAAGGGACAGGCGCGACACTGAAGCTTTCTTT.

The rearrangement links TRBV24-1 to TRBJ1-5, with D possibly matching TRBD1 (6 bases). Germline assignment: CDR1 KGHDR and CDR2 SFDVKD. The CDR3 is 15 amino acids. V lost 7 bases and J 0 bases, leaving 12 bases between the germline ends. The CDR3 sequence is CATRGAGDSNQPQHF. The CDR3 DNA sequence: TGTGCCACCAGGGGGGCAGGAGATAGCAATCAGCCCCAGCATTTT.

Concerning this clone itself: This same CDR3 is encoded by further DNA sequences in the sample. The rearrangement links TRBV3-1 (or the pseudogene TRBV3-2) to TRBJ2-1, with D uncertain. CDR1 and CDR2 from the germline V gene are LGHDT and YNNKEL (reference sequence). The length of the CDR3 is 13 residues. V dropped 0 bases and J dropped 4 bases, with 4 bases sitting between them. The CDR3 is CASSQDGYNEQFF. CDR3 coding DNA: TGTGCCAGCAGCCAAGACGGATACAATGAGCAGTTCTTC.

The V gene is TRBV11-3, the J gene TRBJ1-1; perhaps TRBD1 as D (6 bases). Germline V gene lookup returns CDR1 SGHNT and CDR2 YENEEA. The CDR3 is 15 residues long. V was shortened by 1 base and J by 1 base, with 10 bases between the two germline ends. The DNA of the CDR3 is TGTGCCAGCAGCTTAGGGGGGGCGGAGAACACTGAAGCTTTCTTT. Translating it yields CASSLGGAENTEAFF.

The rearrangement links TRBV7-2 to TRBJ2-5; 13 nucleotides align to TRBD2. CDR3 length: 16 amino acids. Germline lookup yields CDR1 SGHTA and CDR2 FQGNSA. With V trimmed by 2 bases and J by 1 base, 1 base remained unmatched. The CDR3 loop is CASSLTSGGAQETQYF. CDR3 nucleotide sequence: TGTGCCAGCAGCTTAACTAGCGGGGGGGCCCAAGAGACCCAGTACTTC.

This chain joins TRBV2 and TRBJ2-3; 8 bases align to TRBD1. This CDR3 has 16 residues. The V gene's germline CDR1 is SNHLY and CDR2 FYNNEI. V dropped 6 bases and J dropped 1; count of bases not matched to a gene: 9. The CDR3 nucleotides read TGTGCCAGCAGCGGTGACAGGGGCTGGGGCACAGATACGCAGTATTTT. This sequence encodes CASSGDRGWGTDTQYF.

The chain carries TRBV6-2 or TRBV6-3 and TRBJ2-7; no definite D call. CDR1 MNHEY and CDR2 SVGEGT come from the germline V gene. The CDR3 covers 13 residues. V lost 0 bases and J lost 8, with 11 bases in between. The CDR3 region is CASSYSEQQQQYV. Written as DNA, the CDR3 is TGTGCCAGCAGTTACTCGGAACAGCAACAGCAGTACGTC.

J is TRBJ1-2 and V is TRBV30; a weak D match, TRBD1 (5 bases). From germline, CDR1 is GTSNPN and CDR2 SVGIG (reference sequence). There are 15 residues in the CDR3. The germline V and J ends were trimmed by 1 base and 2 bases, with 14 bases remaining between them. CDR3 protein: CAWSDPGAGNYGYTF. Written as DNA, the CDR3 is TGTGCCTGGAGTGACCCCGGGGCAGGGAACTATGGCTACACCTTC.

The chain is built from TRBV24-1 and TRBJ2-7; possibly TRBD1 or TRBD2 for D (6 bases each). The CDR3 sequence is 10 residues long. Germline loops: CDR1 KGHDR, CDR2 SFDVKD. The CDR3 loop is CASSRDSGEV. CDR3 sequence (DNA): TGTGCCTCGTCTCGGGACTCAGGGGAAGTC.